This record concerns one TCR beta chain sequence. This specimen comes from a study of T cell changes during pregnancy in multiple sclerosis. TCRdb keeps only in-frame clones here, not all; method: immunoSEQ multiplex PCR. The table records fewer than 100,000 clones, more than 85% of them present only once. The germline gives CDR1 MNHEY, CDR2 SMNVEV (reference sequence). The CDR3 contains 14 residues. With V trimmed by 3 bases and J by 4 bases, 3 bases remained unmatched. The V and J genes are TRBV27 and TRBJ2-7; TRBD2 aligns across 10 bases. The sample consisted of peripheral blood, taken after pregnancy. The receptor's source is a female donor in good health, enrolled as a control in a pregnancy study. This chain's CDR3 is CASSFSAGGYEQYF. CDR3 bases: TGTGCCAGCAGTTTCTCAGCGGGAGGGTACGAGCAGTACTTC.